The table lists the clone carrying this T cell receptor beta chain with a few counts. The antigen remains unidentified. Germline-derived CDR1 and CDR2 are MNHEY and SVGAGI. The V segment lost 7 bases and the J segment 4 bases; nucleotides outside the gene matches: 6. There are 13 residues in the CDR3. This sample was included in a study of cytomegalovirus exposure and HLA in healthy donors. General study results and limits: What a later analysis reportedly showed was that an Asian-associated ancestry cluster had fewer N-insertions than the approximately 700-donor mean. Presence/absence analyses treated sequencing depth as roughly uniform across donors.

Use of 60 Vbeta and 13 Jbeta primers characterized the PCR. Sequencing used immunoSEQ multiplex PCR; TCRdb keeps in-frame clones, though not all of them. The sample consists of 130,000 to 150,000 clones, roughly 75% of them appearing once. The chain employs TRBV6-5 and TRBJ1-1; 7 bases are shared with TRBD1. This TCR was recovered from a man younger than 40 in good health and CMV-seronegative. Sequencing was done on a sample of PBMCs. DNA of the CDR3: TGTGCCAGCAAAGACAGGGTATCCACTGAAGCTTTCTTT. Protein product: CASKDRVSTEAFF.